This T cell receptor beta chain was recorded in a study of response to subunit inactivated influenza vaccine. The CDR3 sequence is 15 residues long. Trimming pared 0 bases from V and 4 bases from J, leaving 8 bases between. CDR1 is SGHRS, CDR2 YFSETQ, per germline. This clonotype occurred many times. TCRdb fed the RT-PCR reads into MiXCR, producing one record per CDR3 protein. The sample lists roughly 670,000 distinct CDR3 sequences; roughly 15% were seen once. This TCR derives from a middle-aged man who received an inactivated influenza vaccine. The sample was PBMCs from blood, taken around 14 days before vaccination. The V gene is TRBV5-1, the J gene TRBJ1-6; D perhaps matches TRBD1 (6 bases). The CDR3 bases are TGCGCCAGCAGCTTGGGGGACAATTATAATTCACCCCTCCACTTT. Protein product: CASSLGDNYNSPLHF.